The sequence of this T cell receptor beta chain was determined in a study of OX40 agonist ivuxolimab in advanced cancers. Study background: Each dose-escalation patient presented with hepatocellular carcinoma, melanoma, renal cell or head and neck cancer. Notes on the study in general: The study found that CD8+ T cells averaged more expanded clones than CD4+.

This CDR3 spans 18 amino acids. V lost 2 bases and J lost 4; bases outside the gene matches: 6. Only in-frame clones appear in the TCRdb table, and some are missing; sequencing was by immunoSEQ multiplex PCR. In the table there are more than 80,000 clones, around nine tenths of which are singletons. With autoimmune disease history or systemic immunosuppression, patients were excluded. Sampling of blood occurred at baseline, cycle 4 day 1, and cycle 7 day 1. Comment on this clone: Its antigen is still unknown.

V usage is TRBV23-1 and J usage is TRBJ2-3; the match to TRBD2 covers 16 bases. TRBV23-1 carries the ORF label, with uncertain function. Here the sequenced sample was CD4+ or CD8+ T cells sorted from blood, taken in a trial of the OX40 agonist ivuxolimab. This TCR was recovered from an adult with an advanced solid tumor such as melanoma, head and neck, liver or kidney cancer. CDR3 DNA: TGCGCCAGCAGTCAAGGGACTAGCGGGGGGGCGGATTCAGATACGCAGTATTTT. Protein: CASSQGTSGGADSDTQYF.